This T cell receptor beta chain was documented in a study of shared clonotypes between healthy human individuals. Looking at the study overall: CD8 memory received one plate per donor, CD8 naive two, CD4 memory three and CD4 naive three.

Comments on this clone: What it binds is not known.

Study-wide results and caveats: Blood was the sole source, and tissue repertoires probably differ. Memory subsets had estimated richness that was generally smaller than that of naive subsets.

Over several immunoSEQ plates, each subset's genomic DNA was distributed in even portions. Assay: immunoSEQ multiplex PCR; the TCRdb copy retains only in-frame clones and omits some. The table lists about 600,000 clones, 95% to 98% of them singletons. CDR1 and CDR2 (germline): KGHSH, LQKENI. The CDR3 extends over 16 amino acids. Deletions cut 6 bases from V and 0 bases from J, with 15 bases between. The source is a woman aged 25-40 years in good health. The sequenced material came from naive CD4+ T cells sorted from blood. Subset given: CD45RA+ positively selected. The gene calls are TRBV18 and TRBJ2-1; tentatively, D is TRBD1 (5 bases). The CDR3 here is CASSRVGASSYNEQFF. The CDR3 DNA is TGTGCCAGCTCGCGAGTTGGGGCTAGCTCCTACAATGAGCAGTTCTTC.